This is a list of T cell receptor beta chains from one sample in a study of beta chain features in type 1 diabetes. Data came from immunoSEQ multiplex PCR; TCRdb stores just in-frame clones and leaves some out. Seen here are hundreds of thousands of clones, roughly 15% observed once, and the top ten hold around 0.02%. Material for sequencing was naive CD4+ T cells from blood. Receptors were obtained from a woman aged 18-29 years in good health. CDR3s include the opening cysteine and the closing phenylalanine or tryptophan. The D gene is left open where the match is weak. Expanded clones are given a class, and other clones once, few, many or no size at all.

j_call clone_size d_call v_call cdr3_nt cdr3_aa
TRBJ1-1 - - TRBV18 TGTGCCAGCTCACCAGGGGACACTGAAGCTTTCTTT CASSPGDTEAFF
TRBJ2-3 few - TRBV18 TGTGCCAGCTCACCCTTCGGAGATACGCAGTATTTT CASSPFGDTQYF
TRBJ2-6 few - TRBV29-1 TGCAGCGCCCGGGTCGGTGGGGCCAACGTCCTGACTTTC CSARVGGANVLTF
TRBJ2-3 few - TRBV7-9 TGTGCCAGCAGCCCTCCCGGGCCCACAGATACGCAGTATTTT CASSPPGPTDTQYF
TRBJ2-5 few - TRBV7-2 TGTGCCAGCAGCTTAAGGGGGGCGGTACAAGAGACCCAGTACTTC CASSLRGAVQETQYF
TRBJ2-1 - TRBD1 TRBV7-2 TGTGCCAGCAGCTCACACCCCGGACAGGGCTACAATGAGCAGTTCTTC CASSSHPGQGYNEQFF
TRBJ2-7 few - TRBV11-2 TGTGCCAGCAGCCCGCAGGGTTACGAGCAGTACTTC CASSPQGYEQYF
TRBJ1-2 few TRBD1 TRBV28 TGTGCCAGCAGCCCTCTAGGACGGGGACAGGGGTACGATGGCTACACCTTC CASSPLGRGQGYDGYTF
TRBJ2-1 few - TRBV7-9 TGTGCCAGCAGCTTTCCACCAACGCCCTCCTACAATGAGCAGTTCTTC CASSFPPTPSYNEQFF
TRBJ1-2 - - TRBV4-3 TGCGCCAGCAGCCAAGCAGGGGCCTACTATGGCTACACCTTC CASSQAGAYYGYTF
TRBJ2-3 few - TRBV7-2 TGTGCCAGCAGCTTATGGGGTGGTAGCGGCACAGATACGCAGTATTTT CASSLWGGSGTDTQYF
TRBJ1-1 few TRBD1 TRBV28 TGTGCCAGCAGTTTAGGAAAAGGGGGCAGGGGCACTGAAGCTTTCTTT CASSLGKGGRGTEAFF
TRBJ2-2 few - TRBV19 TGTGCCAGTAACCGCGGCGGGGACCCCGGGGAGCTGTTTTTT CASNRGGDPGELFF
TRBJ2-3 few - TRBV18 TGTGCCAGCTCCCCCACGAGGACAGATACGCAGTATTTT CASSPTRTDTQYF
TRBJ2-3 - TRBD2 TRBV6-1 TGTGCCAGCCTCGCGACTAGCGGGCGTGTAGATACGCAGTATTTT CASLATSGRVDTQYF
TRBJ1-2 few TRBD1 TRBV4-3 TGCGCCAGCAGCCACGCGAGTAAGGGGGCAGCCTATGGCTACACCTTC CASSHASKGAAYGYTF
TRBJ2-3 - - TRBV6-5 TGTGCCAGCAGTTACGGAGGGAGTACCGCAGATACGCAGTATTTT CASSYGGSTADTQYF
TRBJ2-1 - TRBD2 TRBV19 TGTGCCAGTAGGAACCTGGGACTAGCGGGAGACGCTGAGCAGTTCTTC CASRNLGLAGDAEQFF
TRBJ2-2 few TRBD2 TRBV7-3 TGTGCCAGCAGCTTCACTAGCGGGGCTACGAACACCGGGGAGCTGTTTTTT CASSFTSGATNTGELFF
TRBJ1-1 few TRBD1 TRBV28 TGTGCCAGCAAAGGACAGGGGGGCACTGAAGCTTTCTTT CASKGQGGTEAFF
TRBJ1-2 - TRBD1 TRBV9 TGTGCCAGCAGCGTAGGGGTTGTGGACAGGGGATATGGCTACACCTTC CASSVGVVDRGYGYTF
TRBJ2-1 once - TRBV9 TGTGCCAGCAGCGTTCGGGACGAGCCGGTTGGTGAGCAGTTCTTC CASSVRDEPVGEQFF
TRBJ2-1 few - TRBV18 TGTGCCAGCTCCGGCCTTGCGGGGCACCACAATGAGCAGTTCTTC CASSGLAGHHNEQFF
TRBJ2-1 few - TRBV5-1 TGCGCCAGCAGCTTGGGGCGTGCTGGCCTGGGGGAGCAGTTCTTC CASSLGRAGLGEQFF
TRBJ2-3 few - TRBV13 TGTGCCAGCAGCTCCACTAGAAACACAGATACGCAGTATTTT CASSSTRNTDTQYF
TRBJ1-4 - - TRBV28 TGTGCCAGCAGTTTACTCAGGGGAGGGCATGAAAAACTGTTTTTT CASSLLRGGHEKLFF
TRBJ2-5 - - TRBV18 TGTGCCAGCTCACCACTTTCGGGTTCCATTGGGGAGACCCAGTACTTC CASSPLSGSIGETQYF
TRBJ2-7 few - TRBV16 TGTGCCAGCAGCCCCTCTGGTAGGGGCAGGGGAGAGCAGTACTTC CASSPSGRGRGEQYF
TRBJ2-1 few TRBD2 TRBV15 TGTGCCACCAGCAGAGGAGGACTATACGGGAGGGCCGGCAATGAGCAGTTCTTC CATSRGGLYGRAGNEQFF
TRBJ2-1 - TRBD1 TRBV9 TGTGCCAGCCTAGGGGACAGTCTCTACAATGAGCAGTTCTTC CASLGDSLYNEQFF
TRBJ2-1 few - TRBV6-6 TGTGCCAGCAGCCCCGGGGCCCGCTACAATGAGCAGTTCTTC CASSPGARYNEQFF
TRBJ2-2 - - TRBV7-7 TGTGCTAGCAGCCCCTCAGGGTTTTACACCGGGGAGCTGTTTTTT CASSPSGFYTGELFF
TRBJ2-7 - TRBD2 TRBV6-1 TGTGCCAGCAGCGAGACCTGGGGGGGTGAGCAGTACTTC CASSETWGGEQYF
TRBJ2-1 - TRBD2 TRBV6-4 TGTGCCAGCAGTGAGCAGACTAGCTCCCCGCCCGATGAGCAGTTCTTC CASSEQTSSPPDEQFF
TRBJ1-1 - - TRBV25-1 TGTGCCAGCAGTGAATTAAGGGGAGGGGCCAACACTGAAGCTTTCTTT CASSELRGGANTEAFF
TRBJ2-7 - - TRBV5-1 TGCGCCAGCAGCTTGACGGGGTACGAGCAGTACTTC CASSLTGYEQYF
TRBJ2-1 few - TRBV29-1 TGCAGCGCTCCAGGGGCAGGGTTGAATGAGCAGTTCTTC CSAPGAGLNEQFF
TRBJ2-1 - TRBD1 TRBV11-2 TGTGCCAGCAGCTCAAGACAGGGGACGAGGGAGAATGAGCAGTTCTTC CASSSRQGTRENEQFF
TRBJ2-1 - - TRBV10-1 TGCGCCAGCAGCCGGGGATATGAGCAGTTCTTC CASSRGYEQFF
TRBJ2-5 - TRBD1 TRBV11-2 TGTGCCAGCAGGCGACAGGGGGCGCGAGAGACCCAGTACTTC CASRRQGARETQYF
TRBJ2-3 - TRBD1 TRBV27 TGTGCCACCCAGACAGGGATCACAGATACGCAGTATTTT CATQTGITDTQYF